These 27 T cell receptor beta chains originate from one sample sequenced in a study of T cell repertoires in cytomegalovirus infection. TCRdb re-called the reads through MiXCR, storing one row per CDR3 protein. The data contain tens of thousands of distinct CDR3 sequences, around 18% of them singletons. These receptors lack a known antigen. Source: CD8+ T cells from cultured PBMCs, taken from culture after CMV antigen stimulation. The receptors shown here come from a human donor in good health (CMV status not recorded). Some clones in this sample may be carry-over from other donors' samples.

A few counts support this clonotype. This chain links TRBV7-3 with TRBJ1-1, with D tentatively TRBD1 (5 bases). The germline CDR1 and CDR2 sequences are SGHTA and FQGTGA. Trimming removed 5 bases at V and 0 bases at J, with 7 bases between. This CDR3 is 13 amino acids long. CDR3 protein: CASSAGVNTEAFF. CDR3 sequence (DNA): TGTGCCAGCAGCGCGGGGGTGAACACTGAAGCTTTCTTT.

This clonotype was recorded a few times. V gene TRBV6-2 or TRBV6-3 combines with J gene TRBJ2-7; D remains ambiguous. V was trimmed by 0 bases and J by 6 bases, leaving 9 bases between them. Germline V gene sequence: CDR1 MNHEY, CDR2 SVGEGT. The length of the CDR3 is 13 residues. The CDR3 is CASSYSGTSEQYF. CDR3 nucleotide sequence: TGTGCCAGCAGTTACTCAGGCACCTCCGAGCAGTACTTC.

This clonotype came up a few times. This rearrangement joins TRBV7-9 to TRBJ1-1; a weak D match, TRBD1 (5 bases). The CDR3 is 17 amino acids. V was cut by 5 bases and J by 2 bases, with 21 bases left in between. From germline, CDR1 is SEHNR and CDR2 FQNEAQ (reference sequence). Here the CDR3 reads CASSDRDPRASNTEAFF. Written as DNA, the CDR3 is TGTGCCAGCAGCGACCGGGACCCCCGGGCGAGTAACACTGAAGCTTTCTTT.

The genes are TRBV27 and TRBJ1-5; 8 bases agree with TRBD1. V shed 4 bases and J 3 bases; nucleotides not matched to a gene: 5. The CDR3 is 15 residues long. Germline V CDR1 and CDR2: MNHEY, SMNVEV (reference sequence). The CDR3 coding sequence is TGTGCCAGCAGTTGGGGGCAGGGGGCCAATCAGCCCCAGCATTTT. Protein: CASSWGQGANQPQHF.

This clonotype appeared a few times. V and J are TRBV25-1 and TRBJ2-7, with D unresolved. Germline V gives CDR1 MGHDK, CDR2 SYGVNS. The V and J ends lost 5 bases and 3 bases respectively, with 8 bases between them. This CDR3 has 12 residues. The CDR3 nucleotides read TGTGCCAGCAGTTCTACAGTCTACGAGCAGTACTTC. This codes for CASSSTVYEQYF.

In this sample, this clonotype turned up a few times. CDR3 sequence (DNA): TGTGCCAGCAGCCTCACTAGTTCCCACGAGCAGTACTTC. Amino acids: CASSLTSSHEQYF. The chain has TRBV7-6 and TRBJ2-7; perhaps TRBD2 as D (5 bases). The CDR3 extends over 13 amino acids. V lost 5 bases, J lost 5 bases, and 13 bases lay in between. Germline CDR1 is SGHVS and CDR2 is FNYEAQ.

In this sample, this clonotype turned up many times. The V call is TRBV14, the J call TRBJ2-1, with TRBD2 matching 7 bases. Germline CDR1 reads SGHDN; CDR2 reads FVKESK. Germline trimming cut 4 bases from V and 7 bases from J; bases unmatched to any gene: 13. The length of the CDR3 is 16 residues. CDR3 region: CASSPTGGRKRNEQFF. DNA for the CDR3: TGTGCCAGCAGCCCGACGGGGGGAAGGAAGAGAAATGAGCAGTTCTTC.

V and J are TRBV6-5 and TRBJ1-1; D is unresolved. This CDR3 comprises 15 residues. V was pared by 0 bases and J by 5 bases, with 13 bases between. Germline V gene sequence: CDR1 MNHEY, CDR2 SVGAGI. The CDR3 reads CASSYSSALRTEAFF. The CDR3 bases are TGTGCCAGCAGTTACTCGTCGGCCCTGAGAACTGAAGCTTTCTTT.

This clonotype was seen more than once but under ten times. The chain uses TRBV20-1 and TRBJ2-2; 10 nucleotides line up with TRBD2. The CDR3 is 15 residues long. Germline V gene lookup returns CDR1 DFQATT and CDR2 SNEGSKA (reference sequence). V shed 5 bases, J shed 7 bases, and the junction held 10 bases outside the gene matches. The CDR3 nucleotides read TGCAGTGCTTCCCTTAGCGGGAGGAGGGACGGGGAGCTGTTTTTT. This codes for CSASLSGRRDGELFF.

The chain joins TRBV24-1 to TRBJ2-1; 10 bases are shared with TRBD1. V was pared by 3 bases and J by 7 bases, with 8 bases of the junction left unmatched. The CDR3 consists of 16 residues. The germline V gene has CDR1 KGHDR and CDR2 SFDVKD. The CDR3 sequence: CATSDPDRGLENEQFF. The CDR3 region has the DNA TGTGCCACCAGTGATCCCGACAGGGGGCTTGAAAATGAGCAGTTCTTC.

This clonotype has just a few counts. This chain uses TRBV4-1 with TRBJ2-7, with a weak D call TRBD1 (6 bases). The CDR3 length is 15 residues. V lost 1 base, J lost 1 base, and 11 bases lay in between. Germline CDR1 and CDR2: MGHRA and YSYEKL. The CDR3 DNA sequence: TGCGCCAGCAGCCAAGGCGAGAGGGGGTCCTACGAGCAGTACTTC. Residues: CASSQGERGSYEQYF.

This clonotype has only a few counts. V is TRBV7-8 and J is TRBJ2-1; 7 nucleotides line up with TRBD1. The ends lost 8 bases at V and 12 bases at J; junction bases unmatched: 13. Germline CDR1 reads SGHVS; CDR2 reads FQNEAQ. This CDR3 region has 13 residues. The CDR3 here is CASATGVAMGQFF. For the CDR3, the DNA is TGTGCCAGCGCCACAGGGGTAGCAATGGGGCAGTTCTTC.

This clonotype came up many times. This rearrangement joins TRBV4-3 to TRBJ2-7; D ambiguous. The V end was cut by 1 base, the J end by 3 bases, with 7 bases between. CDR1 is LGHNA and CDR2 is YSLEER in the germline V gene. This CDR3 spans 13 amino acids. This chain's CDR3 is CASSQGLGYEQYF. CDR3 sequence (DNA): TGCGCCAGCAGCCAAGGATTGGGCTACGAGCAGTACTTC.

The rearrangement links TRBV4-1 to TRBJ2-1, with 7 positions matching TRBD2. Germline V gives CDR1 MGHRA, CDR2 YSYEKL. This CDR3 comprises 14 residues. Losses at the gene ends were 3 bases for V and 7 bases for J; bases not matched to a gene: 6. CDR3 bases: TGCGCCAGCAGCCAGGTGGGGGGGGGAAATGAGCAGTTCTTC. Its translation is CASSQVGGGNEQFF.

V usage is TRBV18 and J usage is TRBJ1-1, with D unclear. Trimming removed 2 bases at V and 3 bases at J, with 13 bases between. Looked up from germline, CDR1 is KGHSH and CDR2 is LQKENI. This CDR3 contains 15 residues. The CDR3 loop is CASSPIGSRHTEAFF. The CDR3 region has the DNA TGTGCCAGCTCACCAATCGGCAGTCGGCACACTGAAGCTTTCTTT.

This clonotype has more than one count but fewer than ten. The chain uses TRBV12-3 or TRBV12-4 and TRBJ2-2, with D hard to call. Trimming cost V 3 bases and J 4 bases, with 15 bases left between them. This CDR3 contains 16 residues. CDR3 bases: TGTGCCAGCAGTTTGAGTACGCACCTACTCACCGGGGAGCTGTTTTTT. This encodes CASSLSTHLLTGELFF.

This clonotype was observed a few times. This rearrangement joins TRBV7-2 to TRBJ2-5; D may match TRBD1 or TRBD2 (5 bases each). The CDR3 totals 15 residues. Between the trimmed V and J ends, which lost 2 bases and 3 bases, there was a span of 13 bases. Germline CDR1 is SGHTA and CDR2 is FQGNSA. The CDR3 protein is CASSLWGTEKETQYF. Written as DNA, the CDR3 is TGTGCCAGCAGCTTATGGGGGACGGAAAAAGAGACCCAGTACTTC.

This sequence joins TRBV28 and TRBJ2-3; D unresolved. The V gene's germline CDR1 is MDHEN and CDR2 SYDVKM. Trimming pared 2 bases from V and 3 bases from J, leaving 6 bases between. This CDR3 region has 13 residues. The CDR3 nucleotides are TGTGCCAGCAGTTTAACACGGACAGATACGCAGTATTTT. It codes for CASSLTRTDTQYF.

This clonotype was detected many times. CDR3 in DNA: TGTGCCAGCAGCTTAACGGGCCCAGAAGGACGAAACACCATATATTTT. This gives the protein CASSLTGPEGRNTIYF. This sequence joins TRBV7-3 and TRBJ1-3, with D unclear. The germline V gene encodes CDR1 SGHTA and CDR2 FQGTGA. Trimming left V 0 bases short and J 5 bases short, with 14 bases between. This CDR3 is built from 16 residues.

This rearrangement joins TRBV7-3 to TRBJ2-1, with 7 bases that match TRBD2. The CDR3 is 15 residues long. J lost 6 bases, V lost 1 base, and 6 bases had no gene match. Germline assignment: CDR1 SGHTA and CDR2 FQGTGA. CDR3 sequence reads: CASSLKAGRPNEQFF. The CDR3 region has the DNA TGTGCCAGCAGCTTAAAAGCGGGACGTCCCAATGAGCAGTTCTTC.

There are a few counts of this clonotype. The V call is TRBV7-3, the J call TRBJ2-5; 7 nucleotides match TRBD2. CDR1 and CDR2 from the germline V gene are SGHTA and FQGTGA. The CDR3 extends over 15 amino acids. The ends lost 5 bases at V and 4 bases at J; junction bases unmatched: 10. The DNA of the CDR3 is TGTGCCAGCAGCCCGTGGGGAGGGGCGGGAGAGACCCAGTACTTC. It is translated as CASSPWGGAGETQYF.

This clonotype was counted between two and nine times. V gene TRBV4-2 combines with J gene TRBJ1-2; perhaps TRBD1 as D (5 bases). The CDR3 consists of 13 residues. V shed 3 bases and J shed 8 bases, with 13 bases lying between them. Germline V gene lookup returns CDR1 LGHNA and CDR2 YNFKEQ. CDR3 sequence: CASSQFVRDGYTF. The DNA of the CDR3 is TGTGCCAGCAGCCAGTTCGTAAGGGACGGCTACACCTTC.

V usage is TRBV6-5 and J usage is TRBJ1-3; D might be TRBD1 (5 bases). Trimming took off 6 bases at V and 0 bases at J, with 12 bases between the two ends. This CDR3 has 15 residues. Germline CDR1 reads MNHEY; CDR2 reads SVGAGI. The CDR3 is CASRSGGGSGNTIYF. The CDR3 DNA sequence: TGTGCCAGCAGAAGCGGGGGAGGCTCTGGAAACACCATATATTTT.

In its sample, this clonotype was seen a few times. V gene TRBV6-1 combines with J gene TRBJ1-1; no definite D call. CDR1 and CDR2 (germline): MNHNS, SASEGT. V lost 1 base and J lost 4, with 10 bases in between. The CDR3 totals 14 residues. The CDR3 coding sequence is TGTGCCAGCAGTGAAGAAGGTGGTGGCACTGAAGCTTTCTTT. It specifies CASSEEGGGTEAFF.

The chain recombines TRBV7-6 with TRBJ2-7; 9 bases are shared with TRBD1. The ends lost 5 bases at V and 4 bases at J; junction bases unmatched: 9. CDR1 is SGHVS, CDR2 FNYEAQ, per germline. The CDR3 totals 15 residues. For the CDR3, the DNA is TGTGCCAGCAGCCCCGCCGGGACAGGGAAGTACGAGCAGTACTTC. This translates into CASSPAGTGKYEQYF. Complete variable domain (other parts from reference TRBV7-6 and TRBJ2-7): GAGVSQSPRYKVTKRGQDVALRCDPISGHVSLYWYRQALGQGPEFLTYFNYEAQQDKSGLPNDRFSAERPEGSISTLTIQRTEQRDSAMYRCASSPAGTGKYEQYFGPGTRLTVT.

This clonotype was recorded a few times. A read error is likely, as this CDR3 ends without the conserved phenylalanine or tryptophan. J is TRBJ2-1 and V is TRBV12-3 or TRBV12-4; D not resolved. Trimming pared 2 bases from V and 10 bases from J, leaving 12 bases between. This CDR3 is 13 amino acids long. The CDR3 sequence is CASSLNSFYEQFL. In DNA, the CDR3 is TGTGCCAGCAGTTTAAACTCCTTCTACGAGCAGTTCCTC.

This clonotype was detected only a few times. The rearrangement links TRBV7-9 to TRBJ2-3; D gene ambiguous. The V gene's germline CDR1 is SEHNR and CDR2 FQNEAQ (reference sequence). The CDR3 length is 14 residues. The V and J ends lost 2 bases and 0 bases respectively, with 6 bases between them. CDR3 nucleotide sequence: TGTGCCAGCAGCTTAATTCTCAGCACAGATACGCAGTATTTT. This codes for CASSLILSTDTQYF.